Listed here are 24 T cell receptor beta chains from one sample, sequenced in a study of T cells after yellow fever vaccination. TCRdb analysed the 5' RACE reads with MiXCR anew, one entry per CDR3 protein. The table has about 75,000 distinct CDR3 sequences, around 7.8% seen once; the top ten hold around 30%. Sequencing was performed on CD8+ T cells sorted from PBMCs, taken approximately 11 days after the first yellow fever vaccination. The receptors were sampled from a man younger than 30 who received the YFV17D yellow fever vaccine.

The CDR3 protein is CASSLGPAYEQYF. The CDR3 DNA reads as TGTGCCAGCAGCTTAGGACCGGCCTACGAGCAGTACTTC. This chain connects TRBV11-3 to TRBJ2-7, with D uncertain. The ends were cut back, 1 base at V and 2 bases at J, with 6 bases in the middle. Germline-derived CDR1 and CDR2 are SGHNT and YENEEA. The CDR3 is made up of 13 amino acids.

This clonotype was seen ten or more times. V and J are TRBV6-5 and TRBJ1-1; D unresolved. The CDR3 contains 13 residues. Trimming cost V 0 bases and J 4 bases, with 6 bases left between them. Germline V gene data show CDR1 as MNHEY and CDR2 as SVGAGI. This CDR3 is CASSYSGGTEAFF. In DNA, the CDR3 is TGTGCCAGCAGTTACTCAGGAGGCACTGAAGCTTTCTTT.

CDR3 coding DNA: TGCGCCAGCAGCCACGTCGGCAGGGGGCTACAGGAAAAACTGTTTTTT. Translation gives CASSHVGRGLQEKLFF. The V and J genes are TRBV4-3 and TRBJ1-4; 8 nucleotides agree with TRBD1. The CDR3 has 16 amino acids. Looked up from germline, CDR1 is LGHNA and CDR2 is YSLEER. Trimming cost V 3 bases and J 8 bases; bases outside gene matches: 11.

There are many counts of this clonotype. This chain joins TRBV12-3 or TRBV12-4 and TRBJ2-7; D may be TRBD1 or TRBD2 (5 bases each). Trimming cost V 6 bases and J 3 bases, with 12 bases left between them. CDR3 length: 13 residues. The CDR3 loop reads CASSRGVGYEQYF. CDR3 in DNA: TGTGCCAGCAGCCGAGGGGTCGGCTACGAGCAGTACTTC.

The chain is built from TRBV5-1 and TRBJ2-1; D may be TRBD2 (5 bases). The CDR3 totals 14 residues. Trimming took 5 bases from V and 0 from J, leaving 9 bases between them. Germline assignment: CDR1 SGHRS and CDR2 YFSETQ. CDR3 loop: CASSDAGSYNEQFF. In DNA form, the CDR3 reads TGCGCCAGCAGTGACGCGGGCTCCTACAATGAGCAGTTCTTC.

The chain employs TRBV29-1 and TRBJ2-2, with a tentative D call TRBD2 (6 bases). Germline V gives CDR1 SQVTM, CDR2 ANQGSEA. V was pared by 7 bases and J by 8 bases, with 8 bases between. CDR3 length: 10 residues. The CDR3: CSAGDGELFF. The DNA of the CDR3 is TGCAGCGCGGGGGATGGGGAGCTGTTTTTT.

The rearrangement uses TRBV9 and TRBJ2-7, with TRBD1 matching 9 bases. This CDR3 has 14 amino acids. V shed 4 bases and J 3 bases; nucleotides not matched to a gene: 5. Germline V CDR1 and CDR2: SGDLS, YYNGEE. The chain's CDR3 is CASSSQTGGYEQYF. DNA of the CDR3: TGTGCCAGCAGCTCCCAGACAGGGGGCTACGAGCAGTACTTC.

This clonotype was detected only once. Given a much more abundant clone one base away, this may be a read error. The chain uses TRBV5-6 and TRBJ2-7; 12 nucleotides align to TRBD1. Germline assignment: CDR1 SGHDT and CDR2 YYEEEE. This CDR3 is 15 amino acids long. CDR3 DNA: TGTGCCAGCAGCCCCGGGACAGGGGGCTCCTACGAGCAGAACTTC. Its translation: CASSPGTGGSYEQNF.

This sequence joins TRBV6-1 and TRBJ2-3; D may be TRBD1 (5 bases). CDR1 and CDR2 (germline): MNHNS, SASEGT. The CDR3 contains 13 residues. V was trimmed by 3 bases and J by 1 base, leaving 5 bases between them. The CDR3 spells CASSDRGTDTQYF. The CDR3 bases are TGTGCCAGCAGTGACAGGGGCACAGATACGCAGTATTTT.

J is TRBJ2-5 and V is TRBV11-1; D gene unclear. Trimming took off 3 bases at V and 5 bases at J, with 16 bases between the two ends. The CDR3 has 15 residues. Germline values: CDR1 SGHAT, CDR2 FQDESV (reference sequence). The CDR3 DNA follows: TGTGCCAGCAGCTTTTCGAACCCGGTCCGTGAGACCCAGTACTTC. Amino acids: CASSFSNPVRETQYF. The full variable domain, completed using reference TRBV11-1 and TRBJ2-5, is EAEVAQSPRYKITEKSQAVAFWCDPISGHATLYWYRQILGQGPELLVQFQDESVVDDSQLPKDRFSAERLKGVDSTLKIQPAELGDSAMYLCASSFSNPVRETQYFGPGTRLLVL.

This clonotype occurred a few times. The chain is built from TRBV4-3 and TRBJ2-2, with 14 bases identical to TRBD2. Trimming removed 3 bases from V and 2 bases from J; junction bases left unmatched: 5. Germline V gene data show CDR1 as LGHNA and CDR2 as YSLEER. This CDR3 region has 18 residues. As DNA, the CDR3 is TGCGCCAGCAGCCAGGGACTAGCGGGGGCCGGAAACACCGGGGAGCTGTTTTTT. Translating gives CASSQGLAGAGNTGELFF.

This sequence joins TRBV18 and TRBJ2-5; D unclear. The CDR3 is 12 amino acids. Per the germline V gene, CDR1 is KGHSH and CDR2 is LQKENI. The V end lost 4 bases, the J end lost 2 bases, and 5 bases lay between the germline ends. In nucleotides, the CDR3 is TGTGCCAGCTCACGGGATCAAGAGACCCAGTACTTC. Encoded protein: CASSRDQETQYF.

This chain's CDR3 is CASSVGGSGEAFF. CDR3 nucleotide sequence: TGTGCCAGCAGCGTCGGGGGGAGTGGGGAAGCTTTCTTT. The chain couples TRBV9 to TRBJ1-1; perhaps TRBD1 as D (5 bases). Germline CDR1 SGDLS, CDR2 YYNGEE. V was trimmed by 2 bases and J by 8 bases, leaving 13 bases between them. The CDR3 covers 13 residues.

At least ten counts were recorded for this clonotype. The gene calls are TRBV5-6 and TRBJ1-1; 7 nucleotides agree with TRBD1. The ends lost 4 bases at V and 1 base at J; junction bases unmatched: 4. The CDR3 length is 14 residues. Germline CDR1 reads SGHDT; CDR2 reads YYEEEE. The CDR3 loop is CASSPGQTNTEAFF. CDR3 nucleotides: TGTGCCAGCAGCCCGGGACAGACGAACACTGAAGCTTTCTTT.

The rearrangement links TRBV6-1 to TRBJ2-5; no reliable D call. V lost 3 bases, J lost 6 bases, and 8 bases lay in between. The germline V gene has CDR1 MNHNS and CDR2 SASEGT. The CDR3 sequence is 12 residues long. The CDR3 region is CASSDLGKTQYF. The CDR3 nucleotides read TGTGCCAGCAGTGATCTGGGGAAGACCCAGTACTTC.

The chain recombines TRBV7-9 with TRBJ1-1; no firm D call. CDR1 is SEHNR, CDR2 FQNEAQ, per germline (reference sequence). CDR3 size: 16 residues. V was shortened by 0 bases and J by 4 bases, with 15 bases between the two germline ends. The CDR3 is CASSLARSLAATEAFF. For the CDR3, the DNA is TGTGCCAGCAGCTTAGCGCGCAGTTTGGCAGCCACTGAAGCTTTCTTT.

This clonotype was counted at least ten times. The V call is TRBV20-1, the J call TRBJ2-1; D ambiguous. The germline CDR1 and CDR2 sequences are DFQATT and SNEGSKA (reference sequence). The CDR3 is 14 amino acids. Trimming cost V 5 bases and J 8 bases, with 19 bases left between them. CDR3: CSAGNPADVDEQFF. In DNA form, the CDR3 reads TGCAGTGCTGGAAACCCCGCCGATGTGGATGAGCAGTTCTTC.

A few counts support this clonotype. The CDR3 sequence is CSVGAWPYEQYF. The CDR3 bases are TGCAGCGTCGGGGCCTGGCCCTACGAGCAGTACTTC. The rearrangement uses TRBV29-1 and TRBJ2-7; tentatively, D is TRBD1 or TRBD2 (5 bases each). Germline CDR1 reads SQVTM; CDR2 reads ANQGSEA. V was clipped by 6 bases and J by 2 bases, with 11 bases between them. This CDR3 spans 12 amino acids.

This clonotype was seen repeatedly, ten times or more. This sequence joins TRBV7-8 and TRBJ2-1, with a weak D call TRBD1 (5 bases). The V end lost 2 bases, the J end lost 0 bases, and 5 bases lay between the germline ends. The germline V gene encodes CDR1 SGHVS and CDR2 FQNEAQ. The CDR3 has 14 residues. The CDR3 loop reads CASSLRGSYNEQFF. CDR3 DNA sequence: TGTGCCAGCAGCTTAAGGGGCTCCTACAATGAGCAGTTCTTC.

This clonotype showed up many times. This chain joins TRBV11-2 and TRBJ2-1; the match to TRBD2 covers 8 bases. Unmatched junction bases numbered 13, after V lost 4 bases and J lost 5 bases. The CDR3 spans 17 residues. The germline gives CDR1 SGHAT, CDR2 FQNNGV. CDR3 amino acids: CASSSPLSGGFDNEQFF. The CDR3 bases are TGTGCCAGCAGCTCCCCTCTGAGCGGGGGATTCGACAATGAGCAGTTCTTC. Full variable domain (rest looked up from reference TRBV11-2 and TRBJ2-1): EAGVAQSPRYKIIEKRQSVAFWCNPISGHATLYWYQQILGQGPKLLIQFQNNGVVDDSQLPKDRFSAERLKGVDSTLKIQPAKLEDSAVYLCASSSPLSGGFDNEQFFGPGTRLTVL.

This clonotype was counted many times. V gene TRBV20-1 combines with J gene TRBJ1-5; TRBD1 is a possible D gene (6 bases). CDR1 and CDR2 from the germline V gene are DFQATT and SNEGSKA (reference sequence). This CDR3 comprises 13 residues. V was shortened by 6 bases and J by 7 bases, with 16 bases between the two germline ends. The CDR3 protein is CSASTGLRQPQHF. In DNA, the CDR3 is TGCAGTGCGAGTACAGGGCTTAGGCAGCCCCAGCATTTT.

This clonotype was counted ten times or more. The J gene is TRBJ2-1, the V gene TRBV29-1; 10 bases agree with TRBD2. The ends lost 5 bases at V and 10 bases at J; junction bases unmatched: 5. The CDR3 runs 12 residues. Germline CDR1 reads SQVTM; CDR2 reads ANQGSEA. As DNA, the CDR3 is TGCAGCGTTTCGGCACTAGCGGGGGAGCAGTTCTTC. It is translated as CSVSALAGEQFF.

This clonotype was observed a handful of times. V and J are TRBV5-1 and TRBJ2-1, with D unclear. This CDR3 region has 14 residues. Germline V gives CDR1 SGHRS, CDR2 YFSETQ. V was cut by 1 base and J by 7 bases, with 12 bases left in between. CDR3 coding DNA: TGCGCCAGCAGCTTGTGGGTGAGCCCAAATGAGCAGTTCTTC. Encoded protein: CASSLWVSPNEQFF.

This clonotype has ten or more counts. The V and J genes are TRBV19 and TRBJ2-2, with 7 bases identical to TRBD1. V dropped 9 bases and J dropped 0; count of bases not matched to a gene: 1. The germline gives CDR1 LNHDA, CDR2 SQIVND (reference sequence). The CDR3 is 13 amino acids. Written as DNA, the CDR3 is TGTGCCAGCGGGACAGCGAACACCGGGGAGCTGTTTTTT. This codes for CASGTANTGELFF.